This T cell receptor beta chain was profiled in a study of neoadjuvant nivolumab and ipilimumab in lung cancer. Study-level points and caveats: Blood richness before therapy tracked richness in tumors resected after neoadjuvant therapy. Resected tumors had greater TCR richness and clonality than uninvolved lung. TCR clonality did not significantly correlate with pathologic tumor regression.

Regarding this clone: The target antigen is unknown.

TCRdb's table, derived via immunoSEQ multiplex PCR, lists solely in-frame clones and lacks some. The sample lists more than 20,000 clones; about 81% were seen once. The V and J ends lost 5 bases and 6 bases, in that order; junction bases with no gene match: 9. This CDR3 region has 16 residues. From germline, CDR1 is SGHNT and CDR2 YENEEA. This material consisted of tumor tissue, taken after neoadjuvant nivolumab, alone or with ipilimumab, at or shortly before surgery. This chain uses TRBV11-3 with TRBJ2-3; 12 bases are shared with TRBD2. This TCR was recovered from an adult with non-small cell lung cancer. The chain's CDR3 is CASSRLLAGGGDTQYF. The DNA for the CDR3 is TGTGCCAGCAGCCGATTACTAGCGGGAGGAGGTGATACGCAGTATTTT.